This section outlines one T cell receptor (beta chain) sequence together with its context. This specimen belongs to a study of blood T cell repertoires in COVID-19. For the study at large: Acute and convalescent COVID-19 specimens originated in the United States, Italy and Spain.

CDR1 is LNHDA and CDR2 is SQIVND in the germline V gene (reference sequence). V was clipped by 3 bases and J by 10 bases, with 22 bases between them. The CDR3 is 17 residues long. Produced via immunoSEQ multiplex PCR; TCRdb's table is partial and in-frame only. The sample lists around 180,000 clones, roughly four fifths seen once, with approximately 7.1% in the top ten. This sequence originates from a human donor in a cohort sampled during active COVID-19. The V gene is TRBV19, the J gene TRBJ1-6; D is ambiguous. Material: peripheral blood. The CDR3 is CASSMLLEVPGGSPLHF. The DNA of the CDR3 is TGTGCCAGTAGTATGTTATTGGAGGTACCGGGAGGGTCACCCCTCCACTTT.